The source of this T cell receptor beta chain is a study of OX40 agonist ivuxolimab in advanced cancers. Generated by immunoSEQ multiplex PCR, the TCRdb table keeps only in-frame clones and is missing some. The table lists 20,000 to 25,000 clones, 70% to 90% of them singletons. Germline V lookup: CDR1 SEHNR, CDR2 FQNEAQ (reference sequence). V dropped 6 bases and J dropped 1; count of bases not matched to a gene: 11. The CDR3 has 16 residues. The chain recombines TRBV7-9 with TRBJ1-1, with TRBD1 matching over 7 bases. The specimen comprised CD4+ or CD8+ T cells sorted from blood, sampled in a trial of the OX40 agonist ivuxolimab. The TCR comes from an adult with an advanced solid tumor such as melanoma, head and neck, liver or kidney cancer. The CDR3 reads CASSPSGTDRNTEAFF. In nucleotides, the CDR3 is TGTGCCAGCAGTCCTTCCGGGACAGACCGGAACACTGAAGCTTTCTTT.